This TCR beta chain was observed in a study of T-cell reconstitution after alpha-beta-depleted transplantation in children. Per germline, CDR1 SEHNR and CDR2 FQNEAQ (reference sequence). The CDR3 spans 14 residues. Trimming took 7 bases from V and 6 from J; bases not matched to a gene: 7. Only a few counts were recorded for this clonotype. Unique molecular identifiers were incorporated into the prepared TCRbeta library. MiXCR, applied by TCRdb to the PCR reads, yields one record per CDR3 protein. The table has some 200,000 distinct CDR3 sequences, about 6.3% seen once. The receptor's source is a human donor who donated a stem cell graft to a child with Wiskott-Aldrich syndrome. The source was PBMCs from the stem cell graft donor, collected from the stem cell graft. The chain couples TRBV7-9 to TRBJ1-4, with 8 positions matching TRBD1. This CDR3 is CASITTGVDEKLFF. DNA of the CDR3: TGTGCCAGCATAACGACAGGGGTCGATGAAAAACTGTTTTTT.